These T cell receptor beta chains were read from a single sample in a study of cytomegalovirus exposure and HLA in healthy donors. Clones were sequenced by immunoSEQ multiplex PCR, and TCRdb holds only the in-frame ones, with some missing. The table has more than 95,000 clones, 75% to 90% seen once. Source material: PBMCs. Receptors originate from a man aged 25-45 years in good health and CMV-seropositive. The conserved cysteine and the conserved F or W are not part of the CDR3 here. D genes are given only for firm matches.

ASSHGQDRASYNEQF TRBD1 TRBJ2-1 TRBV7-6
SAGTGGTEAF TRBD1 TRBJ1-1 TRBV29-1
ASSFLIFGGANVLT - TRBJ2-6 TRBV5-5
ASSLPRGDTDTQY TRBD2 TRBJ2-3 TRBV5-1
ASITGLEAF - TRBJ1-1 TRBV19
ASSLYSGGGYNEQF TRBD2 TRBJ2-1 TRBV5-1
ASSVKAGLVDGYT - TRBJ1-2 TRBV9
ASSRDRGLEGTEAF TRBD1 TRBJ1-1 TRBV18
ASSTLATSTDTQY TRBD2 TRBJ2-3 TRBV13
ASSFGQGVTSYT TRBD1 TRBJ1-2 TRBV6-5
ASSFDSTGELF - TRBJ2-2 TRBV11-3
ASSEQVSYEQY - TRBJ2-7 TRBV6-1
ASSVYRVGTGELF - TRBJ2-2 TRBV2
ASSLRFANTGELF - TRBJ2-2 TRBV27
ASSGTRGPQETQY - TRBJ2-5 TRBV5-1
ASSLLRGRSSYEQY - TRBJ2-7 TRBV6-5
ASSERNEKLF - TRBJ1-4 TRBV2
AWTGLPNSPLH - TRBJ1-6 TRBV30
ASSPDERVTQY - TRBJ2-5 TRBV7-7
ASSTHGQGAGEQY TRBD1 TRBJ2-7 TRBV25-1
ASSFGTGQNTEAF TRBD1 TRBJ1-1 TRBV19
ASNRDRSYEQY TRBD1 TRBJ2-7 TRBV2